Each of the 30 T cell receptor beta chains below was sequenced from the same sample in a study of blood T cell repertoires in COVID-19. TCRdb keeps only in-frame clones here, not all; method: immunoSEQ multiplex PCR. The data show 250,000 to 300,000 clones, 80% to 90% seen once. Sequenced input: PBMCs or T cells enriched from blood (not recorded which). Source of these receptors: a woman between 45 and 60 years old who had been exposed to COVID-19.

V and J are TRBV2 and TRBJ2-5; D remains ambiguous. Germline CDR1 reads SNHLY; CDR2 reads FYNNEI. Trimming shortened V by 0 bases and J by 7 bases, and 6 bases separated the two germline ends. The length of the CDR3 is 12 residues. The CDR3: CASSEAPRTQYF. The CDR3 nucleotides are TGTGCCAGCAGTGAAGCACCCAGGACCCAGTACTTC.

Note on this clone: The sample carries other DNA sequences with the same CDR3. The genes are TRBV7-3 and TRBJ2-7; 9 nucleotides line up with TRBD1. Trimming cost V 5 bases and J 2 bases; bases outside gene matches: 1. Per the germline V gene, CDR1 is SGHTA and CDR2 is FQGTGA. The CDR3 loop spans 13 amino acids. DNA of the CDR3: TGTGCCAGCAGCCGGGACAGGGCCTACGAGCAGTACTTC. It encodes CASSRDRAYEQYF.

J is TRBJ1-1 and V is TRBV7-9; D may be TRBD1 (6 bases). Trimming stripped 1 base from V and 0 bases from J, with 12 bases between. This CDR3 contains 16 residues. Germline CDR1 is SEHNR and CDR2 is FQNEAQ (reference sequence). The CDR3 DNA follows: TGTGCCAGCAGCTTAGGACCAGGGGCCATGAACACTGAAGCTTTCTTT. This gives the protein CASSLGPGAMNTEAFF.

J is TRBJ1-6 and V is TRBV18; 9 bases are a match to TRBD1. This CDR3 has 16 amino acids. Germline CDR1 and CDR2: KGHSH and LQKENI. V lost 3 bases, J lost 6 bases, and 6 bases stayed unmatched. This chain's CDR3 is CASSPNLTGGNSPLHF. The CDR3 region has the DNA TGTGCCAGCTCACCGAATCTGACAGGGGGTAATTCACCCCTCCACTTT.

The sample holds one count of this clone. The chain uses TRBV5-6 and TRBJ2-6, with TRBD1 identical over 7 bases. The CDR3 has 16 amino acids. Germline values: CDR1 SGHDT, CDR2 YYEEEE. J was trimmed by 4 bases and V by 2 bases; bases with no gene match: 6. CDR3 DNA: TGTGCCAGCAGCTTTACAGGGGTTGGAGGGGCCAACGTCCTGACTTTC. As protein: CASSFTGVGGANVLTF.

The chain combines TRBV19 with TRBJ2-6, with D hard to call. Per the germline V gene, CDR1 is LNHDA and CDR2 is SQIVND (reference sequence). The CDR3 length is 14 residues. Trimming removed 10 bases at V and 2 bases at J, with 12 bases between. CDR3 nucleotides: TGTGCCACTTCGGATGAGGCTGGGGCCAACGTCCTGACTTTC. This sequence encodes CATSDEAGANVLTF.

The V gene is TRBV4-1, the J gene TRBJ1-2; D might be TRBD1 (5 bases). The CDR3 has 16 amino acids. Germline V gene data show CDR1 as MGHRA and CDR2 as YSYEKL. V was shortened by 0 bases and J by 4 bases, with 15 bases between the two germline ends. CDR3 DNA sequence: TGCGCCAGCAGCCAAGACCCACAAACAGGCCTCTATGGCTACACCTTC. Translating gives CASSQDPQTGLYGYTF.

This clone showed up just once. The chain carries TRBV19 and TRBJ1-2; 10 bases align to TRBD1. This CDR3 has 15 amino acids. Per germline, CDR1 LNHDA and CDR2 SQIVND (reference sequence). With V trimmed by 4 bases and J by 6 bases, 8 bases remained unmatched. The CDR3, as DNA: TGTGCCAGTAGTACAGGGGACAGGGGCAACGATGGCTACACCTTC. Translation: CASSTGDRGNDGYTF.

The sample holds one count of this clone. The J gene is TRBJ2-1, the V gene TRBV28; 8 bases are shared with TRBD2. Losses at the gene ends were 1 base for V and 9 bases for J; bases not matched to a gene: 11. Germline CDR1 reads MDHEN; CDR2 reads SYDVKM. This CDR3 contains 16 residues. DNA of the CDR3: TGTGCCAGCAGTTTATCCCTAGGAATTAGCGGGACTGAGCAGTTCTTC. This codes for CASSLSLGISGTEQFF.

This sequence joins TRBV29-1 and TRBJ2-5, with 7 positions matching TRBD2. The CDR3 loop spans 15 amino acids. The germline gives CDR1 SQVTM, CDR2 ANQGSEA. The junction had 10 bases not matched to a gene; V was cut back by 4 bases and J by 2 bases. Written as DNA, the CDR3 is TGCAGCGTTGGACGCGGGAGCACAATTCAAGAGACCCAGTACTTC. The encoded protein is CSVGRGSTIQETQYF.

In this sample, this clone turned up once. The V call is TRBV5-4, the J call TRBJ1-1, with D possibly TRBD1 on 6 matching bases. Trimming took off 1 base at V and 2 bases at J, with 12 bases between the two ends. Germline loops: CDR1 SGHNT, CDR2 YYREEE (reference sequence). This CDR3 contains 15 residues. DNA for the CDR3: TGTGCCAGCAGCTTGTCTACGGGGGGCAACACTGAAGCTTTCTTT. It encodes CASSLSTGGNTEAFF.

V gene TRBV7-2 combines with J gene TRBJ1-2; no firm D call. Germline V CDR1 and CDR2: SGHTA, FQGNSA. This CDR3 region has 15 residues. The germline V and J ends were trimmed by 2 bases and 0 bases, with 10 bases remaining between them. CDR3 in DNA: TGTGCCAGCAGCTTATCCCAGGCTTCTAACTATGGCTACACCTTC. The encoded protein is CASSLSQASNYGYTF.

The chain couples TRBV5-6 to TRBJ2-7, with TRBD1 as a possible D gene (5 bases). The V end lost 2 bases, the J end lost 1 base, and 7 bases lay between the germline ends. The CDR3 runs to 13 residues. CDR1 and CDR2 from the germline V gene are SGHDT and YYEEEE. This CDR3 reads CASSLDRSYEQYF. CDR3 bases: TGTGCCAGCAGCTTAGACAGATCCTACGAGCAGTACTTC.

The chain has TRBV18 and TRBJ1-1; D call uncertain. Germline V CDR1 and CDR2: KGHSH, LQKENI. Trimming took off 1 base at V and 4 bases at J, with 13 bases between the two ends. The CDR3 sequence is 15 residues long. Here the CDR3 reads CASSPRAPLGTEAFF. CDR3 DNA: TGTGCCAGCTCACCACGGGCTCCCTTGGGCACTGAAGCTTTCTTT.

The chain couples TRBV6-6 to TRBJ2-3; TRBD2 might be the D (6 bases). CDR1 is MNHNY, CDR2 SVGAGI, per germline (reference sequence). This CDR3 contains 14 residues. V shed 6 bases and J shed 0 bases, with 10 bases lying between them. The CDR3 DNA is TGTGCCAGCAGCGGGACTTTCAGCACAGATACGCAGTATTTT. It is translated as CASSGTFSTDTQYF.

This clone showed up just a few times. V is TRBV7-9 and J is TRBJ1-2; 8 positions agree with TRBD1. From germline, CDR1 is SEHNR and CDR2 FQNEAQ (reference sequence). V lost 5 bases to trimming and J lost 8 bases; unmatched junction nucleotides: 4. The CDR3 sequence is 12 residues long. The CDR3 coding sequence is TGTGCCAGCAGCCGAGGACAGGGAGGCTACACCTTC. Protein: CASSRGQGGYTF.

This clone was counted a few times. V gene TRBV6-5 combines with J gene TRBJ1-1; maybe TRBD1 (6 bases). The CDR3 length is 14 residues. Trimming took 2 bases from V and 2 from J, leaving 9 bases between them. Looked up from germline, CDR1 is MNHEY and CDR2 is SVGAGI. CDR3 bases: TGTGCCAGCAGTTACGACAGGCTTAACACTGAAGCTTTCTTT. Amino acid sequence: CASSYDRLNTEAFF.

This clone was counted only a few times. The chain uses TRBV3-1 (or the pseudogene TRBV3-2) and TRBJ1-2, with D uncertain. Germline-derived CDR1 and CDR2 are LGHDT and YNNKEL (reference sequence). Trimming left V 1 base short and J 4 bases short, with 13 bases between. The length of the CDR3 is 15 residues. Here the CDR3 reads CASSQGPGPLYGYTF. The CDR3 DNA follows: TGTGCCAGCAGCCAAGGTCCTGGCCCTCTCTATGGCTACACCTTC.

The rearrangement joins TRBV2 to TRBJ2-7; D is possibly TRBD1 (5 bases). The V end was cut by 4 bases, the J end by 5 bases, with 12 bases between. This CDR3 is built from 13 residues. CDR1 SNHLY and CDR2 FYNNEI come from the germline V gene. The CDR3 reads CASSVGVGDEQYF. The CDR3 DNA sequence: TGTGCCAGCAGTGTAGGGGTTGGGGACGAGCAGTACTTC.

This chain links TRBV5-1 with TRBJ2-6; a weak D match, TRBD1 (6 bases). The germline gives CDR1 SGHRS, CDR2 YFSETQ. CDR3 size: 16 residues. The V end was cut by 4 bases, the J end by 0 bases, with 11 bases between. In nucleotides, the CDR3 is TGCGCCAGCAGCGGTAGGGGGAGCTCTGGGGCCAACGTCCTGACTTTC. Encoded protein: CASSGRGSSGANVLTF.

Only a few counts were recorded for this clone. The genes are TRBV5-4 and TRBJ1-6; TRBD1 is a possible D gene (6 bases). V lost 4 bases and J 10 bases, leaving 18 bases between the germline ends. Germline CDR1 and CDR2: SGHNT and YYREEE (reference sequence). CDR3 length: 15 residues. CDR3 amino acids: CASSLQGTGRSPLHF. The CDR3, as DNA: TGTGCCAGCAGCCTTCAGGGGACCGGGAGGTCACCCCTCCACTTT.

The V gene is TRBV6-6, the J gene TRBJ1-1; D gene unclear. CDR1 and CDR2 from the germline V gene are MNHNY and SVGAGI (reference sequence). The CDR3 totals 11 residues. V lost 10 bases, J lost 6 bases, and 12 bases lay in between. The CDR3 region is CATGGNSEAFF. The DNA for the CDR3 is TGTGCCACCGGTGGTAATTCTGAAGCTTTCTTT.

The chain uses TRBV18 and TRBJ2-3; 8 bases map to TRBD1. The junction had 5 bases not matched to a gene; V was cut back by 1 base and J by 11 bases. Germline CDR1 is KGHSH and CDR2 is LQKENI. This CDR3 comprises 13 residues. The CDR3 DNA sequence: TGTGCCAGCTCACCACTACAGGGGGGAGGGCAGTATTTT. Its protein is CASSPLQGGGQYF.

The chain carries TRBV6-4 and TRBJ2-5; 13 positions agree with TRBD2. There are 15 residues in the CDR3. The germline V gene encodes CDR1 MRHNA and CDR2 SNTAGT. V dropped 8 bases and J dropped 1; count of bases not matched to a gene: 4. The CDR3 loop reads CASGGTSGAQETQYF. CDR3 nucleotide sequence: TGTGCCAGCGGAGGGACTAGCGGGGCCCAAGAGACCCAGTACTTC.

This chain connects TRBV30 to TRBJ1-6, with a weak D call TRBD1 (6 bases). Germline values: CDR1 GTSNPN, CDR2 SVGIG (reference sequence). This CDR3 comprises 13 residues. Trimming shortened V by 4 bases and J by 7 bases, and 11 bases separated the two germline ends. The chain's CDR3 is CAWTGQGNSPLHF. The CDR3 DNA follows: TGTGCCTGGACGGGCCAGGGGAATTCACCCCTCCACTTT.

The CDR3 protein is CASSLGTGGISVNQPQHF. CDR3 in DNA: TGTGCCAGCAGCTTAGGGACAGGGGGCATTAGTGTCAATCAGCCCCAGCATTTT. The V call is TRBV7-6, the J call TRBJ1-5; TRBD1 agrees at 11 bases. The CDR3 contains 18 residues. The germline CDR1 and CDR2 sequences are SGHVS and FNYEAQ. J was trimmed by 3 bases and V by 1 base; bases with no gene match: 8.

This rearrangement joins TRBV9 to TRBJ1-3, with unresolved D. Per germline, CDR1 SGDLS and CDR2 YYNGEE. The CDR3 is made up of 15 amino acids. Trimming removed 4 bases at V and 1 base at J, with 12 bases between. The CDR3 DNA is TGTGCCAGCAGCCCCTCCCCGTATTCTGGAAACACCATATATTTT. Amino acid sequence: CASSPSPYSGNTIYF.

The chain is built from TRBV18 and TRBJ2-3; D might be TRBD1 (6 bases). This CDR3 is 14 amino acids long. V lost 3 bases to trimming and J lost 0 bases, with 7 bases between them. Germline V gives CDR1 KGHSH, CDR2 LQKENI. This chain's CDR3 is CASSPRGSTDTQYF. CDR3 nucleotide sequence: TGTGCCAGCTCACCCAGGGGTAGCACAGATACGCAGTATTTT.

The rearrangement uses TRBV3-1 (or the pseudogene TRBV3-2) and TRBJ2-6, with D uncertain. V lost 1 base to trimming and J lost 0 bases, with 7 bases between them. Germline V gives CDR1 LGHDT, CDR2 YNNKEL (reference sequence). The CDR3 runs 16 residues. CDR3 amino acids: CASSQVAVSGANVLTF. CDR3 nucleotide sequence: TGTGCCAGCAGCCAAGTGGCGGTCTCTGGGGCCAACGTCCTGACTTTC.

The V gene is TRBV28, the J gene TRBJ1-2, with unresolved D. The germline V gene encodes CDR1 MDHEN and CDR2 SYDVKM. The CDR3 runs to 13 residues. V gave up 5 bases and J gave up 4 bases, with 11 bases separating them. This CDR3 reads CASSPPPGYGYTF. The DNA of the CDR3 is TGTGCCAGCAGTCCCCCCCCGGGCTATGGCTACACCTTC.